The table lists the clone carrying this T cell receptor beta chain with many counts. This record comes from a study of Graves' ophthalmopathy and Graves' hyperthyroidism. Transcripts of RNA were the source for amplifying TCR beta CDR3 regions. First-round RT-PCR used HTBI primers; second-round multiplex PCR followed. A single record per CDR3 protein comes from TCRdb applying MiXCR to the multiplex PCR reads. The sample includes some 370,000 distinct CDR3 sequences, 17% of them seen just once. The CDR3 runs to 15 residues. Germline V CDR1 and CDR2: MDHEN, SYDVKM. Trimming pared 3 bases from V and 2 bases from J, leaving 11 bases between.

This receptor was taken from an adult woman with stable Graves' hyperthyroidism. The gene calls are TRBV28 and TRBJ1-3, with D unresolved. Specimen: peripheral blood. CDR3 in DNA: TGTGCCAGCAGTTTTTTGCCTCAGGCTGGAAACACCATATATTTT. It codes for CASSFLPQAGNTIYF.